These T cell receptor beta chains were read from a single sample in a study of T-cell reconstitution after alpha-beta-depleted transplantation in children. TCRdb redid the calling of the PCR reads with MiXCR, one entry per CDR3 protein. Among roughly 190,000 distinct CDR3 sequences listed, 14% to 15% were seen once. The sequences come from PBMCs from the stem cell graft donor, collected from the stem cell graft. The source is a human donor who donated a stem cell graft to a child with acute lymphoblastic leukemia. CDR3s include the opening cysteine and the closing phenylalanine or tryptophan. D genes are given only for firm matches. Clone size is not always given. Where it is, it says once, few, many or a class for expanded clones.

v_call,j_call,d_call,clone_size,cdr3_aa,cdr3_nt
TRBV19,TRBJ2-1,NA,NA,CASSLTAVNEQFF,TGTGCCAGTAGCTTGACAGCTGTAAATGAGCAGTTCTTC
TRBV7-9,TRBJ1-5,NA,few,CASSLLEGGGQPQHF,TGTGCCAGCAGCCTCCTCGAGGGAGGCGGTCAGCCCCAGCATTTT
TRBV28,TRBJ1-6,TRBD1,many,CASSEYRGRTYNSPLHF,TGTGCCAGCAGCGAATACAGGGGGCGCACCTATAATTCACCCCTCCACTTT
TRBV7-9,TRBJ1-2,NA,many,CASSPGTGYTF,TGTGCCTCCTCTCCCGGGACCGGCTACACCTTC
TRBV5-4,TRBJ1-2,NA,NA,CASSETGDGYTF,TGTGCCAGCAGCGAAACGGGGGATGGCTACACCTTC
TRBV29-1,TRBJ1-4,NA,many,CSAGTAANEKLFF,TGCAGCGCCGGGACCGCCGCTAATGAAAAACTGTTTTTT
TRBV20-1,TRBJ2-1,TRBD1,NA,CSASGDRGSYNEQFF,TGCAGTGCTAGTGGGGACAGGGGATCCTACAATGAGCAGTTCTTC
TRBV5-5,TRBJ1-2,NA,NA,CASSLRAVVVPSSYGYTF,TGTGCCAGCAGCTTGAGGGCAGTGGTGGTCCCCTCTAGCTATGGCTACACCTTC
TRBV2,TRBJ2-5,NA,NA,CASSEQGIMETQYF,TGTGCCAGCAGTGAGCAGGGAATTATGGAGACCCAGTACTTC
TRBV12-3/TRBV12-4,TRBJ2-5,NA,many,CAIRRETQYF,TGTGCCATCAGAAGAGAGACCCAGTACTTC
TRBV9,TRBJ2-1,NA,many,CASSVGRASYNEQFF,TGTGCCAGCAGCGTAGGGAGGGCTTCCTACAATGAGCAGTTCTTC
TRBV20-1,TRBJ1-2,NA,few,CSAIPDSTNYGYTF,TGCAGTGCTATTCCGGACAGCACTAACTATGGCTACACCTTC
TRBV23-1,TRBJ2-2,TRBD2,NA,CASTPGGMDTGELFF,TGCGCCAGCACCCCGGGGGGGATGGACACCGGGGAGCTGTTTTTT
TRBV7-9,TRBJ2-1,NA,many,CASSPLVAATPEQFF,TGTGCCAGCAGCCCCCTCGTAGCGGCTACCCCAGAGCAGTTCTTC
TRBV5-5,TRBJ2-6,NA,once,CASSSLTGAGANVLTF,TGTGCCAGCAGCTCCCTTACTGGCGCTGGGGCCAACGTCCTGACTTTC
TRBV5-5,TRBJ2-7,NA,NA,CASSLVGRTNPPFYEQYF,TGTGCCAGCAGCTTGGTCGGACGGACGAATCCTCCTTTCTACGAGCAGTACTTC
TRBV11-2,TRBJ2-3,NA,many,CASSLKGVGTDTQYF,TGTGCCAGCAGCTTAAAAGGGGTGGGCACAGATACGCAGTATTTT
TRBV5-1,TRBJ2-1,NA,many,CASRMVLNNEQFF,TGCGCCAGCAGAATGGTACTGAACAATGAGCAGTTCTTC
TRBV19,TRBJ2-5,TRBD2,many,CASTGSGSTRETQYF,TGTGCCAGTACGGGTAGCGGGAGTACTCGAGAGACCCAGTACTTC
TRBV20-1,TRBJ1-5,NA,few,CSARSLGRRLEPQHF,TGCAGTGCTAGATCCCTGGGTCGGCGGCTTGAGCCCCAGCATTTT
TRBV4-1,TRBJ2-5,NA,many,CASSPWGRGDETQYF,TGCGCCAGCAGCCCATGGGGGCGGGGAGATGAGACCCAGTACTTC
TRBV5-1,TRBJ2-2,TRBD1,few,CASSSVGQGKSGELFF,TGCGCCAGCAGCTCCGTCGGACAGGGGAAGTCCGGGGAGCTGTTTTTT
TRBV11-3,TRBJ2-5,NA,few,CASSPSTREETQYF,TGTGCCAGCAGCCCATCGACCAGGGAGGAGACCCAGTACTTC
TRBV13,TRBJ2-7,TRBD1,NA,CASSATTPGQTYEQYF,TGTGCCAGCAGCGCCACCACTCCGGGACAGACCTACGAGCAGTACTTC
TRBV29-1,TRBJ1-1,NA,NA,CSVRRGNTEAFF,TGCAGCGTGAGACGGGGGAACACTGAAGCTTTCTTC
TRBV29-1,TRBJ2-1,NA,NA,CSVVGGGPRDEQFF,TGCAGCGTTGTTGGGGGAGGCCCTCGGGATGAGCAGTTCTTC
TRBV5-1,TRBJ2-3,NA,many,CASSLQTGSRDTQYF,TGCGCCAGCAGCTTGCAAACAGGGAGCCGGGATACGCAGTATTTT
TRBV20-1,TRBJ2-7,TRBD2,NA,CSARDLRTGLAGDEQYF,TGCAGTGCTAGAGATCTACGCACGGGACTAGCGGGAGACGAGCAGTACTTC
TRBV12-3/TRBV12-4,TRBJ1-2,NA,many,CASSQDTSYGYTF,TGTGCCAGCAGTCAAGACACCTCCTATGGCTACACCTTC
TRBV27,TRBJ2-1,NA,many,CASSSRGQKNEQFF,TGTGCCAGCAGTTCCCGGGGCCAGAAGAATGAGCAGTTCTTC
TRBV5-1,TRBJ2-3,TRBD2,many,CASRSSGNTDTQYF,TGCGCCAGCAGATCTAGCGGAAACACAGATACGCAGTATTTT
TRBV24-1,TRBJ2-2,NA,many,CATSDPGRNTGELFF,TGTGCCACCAGTGATCCCGGCAGGAACACCGGGGAGCTGTTTTTT
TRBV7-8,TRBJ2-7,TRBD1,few,CASSSITGTGGYEQYF,TGTGCCAGCAGCTCCATAACCGGGACAGGGGGCTACGAGCAGTACTTC
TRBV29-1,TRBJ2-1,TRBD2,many,CSVAGLAGPSYNEQFF,TGCAGCGTTGCTGGACTAGCGGGACCCTCCTACAATGAGCAGTTCTTC
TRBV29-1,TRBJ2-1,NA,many,CSVEAEGSVEQFF,TGCAGCGTTGAGGCGGAGGGGAGCGTTGAGCAGTTCTTC
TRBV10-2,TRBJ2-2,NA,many,CASSEVRGVFF,TGCGCCAGCAGTGAGGTCCGGGGAGTGTTTTTT
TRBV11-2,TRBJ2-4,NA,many,CASSSTVGNIQYF,TGTGCCAGCAGCTCCACCGTGGGAAACATTCAGTACTTC
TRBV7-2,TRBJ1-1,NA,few,CASSLEQWFTEAFF,TGTGCCAGCAGCTTAGAACAGTGGTTCACGGAAGCTTTCTTT
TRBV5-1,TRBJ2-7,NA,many,CASSLSGNEQYF,TGCGCCAGCAGCCTCTCGGGTAACGAGCAGTACTTC
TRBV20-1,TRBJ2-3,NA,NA,CSARVPTRDTRYF,TGCAGTGCTAGAGTTCCGACTCGGGATACGCGGTATTTT
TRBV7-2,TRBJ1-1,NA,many,CASSRASLRAFF,TGTGCCAGCAGTCGAGCGAGTTTAAGGGCTTTCTTT
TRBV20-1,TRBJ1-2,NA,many,CSVKLFSGGYTF,TGCAGTGTCAAGCTCTTCTCCGGTGGCTACACCTTC
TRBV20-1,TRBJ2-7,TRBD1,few,CSAERLQDRDSYEQYF,TGCAGTGCAGAACGACTCCAGGACAGGGATTCCTACGAGCAGTACTTC
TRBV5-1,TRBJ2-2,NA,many,CASYNTGELFF,TGCGCCAGCTACAACACCGGGGAGCTGTTTTTT
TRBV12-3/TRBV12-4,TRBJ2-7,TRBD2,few,CASGSRGLAGGFTYEQYF,TGTGCCAGCGGCTCCCGTGGACTAGCGGGAGGTTTCACCTACGAGCAGTACTTC
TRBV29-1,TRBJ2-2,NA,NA,CSVSEPGRSNTGELFF,TGCAGCGTTTCCGAGCCGGGACGGTCGAACACCGGGGAGCTGTTTTTT
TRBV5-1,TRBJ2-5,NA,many,CASSQPRGSETQYF,TGCGCCAGCAGCCAGCCCAGGGGATCGGAGACCCAGTACTTC
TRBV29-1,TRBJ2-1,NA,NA,CSVKKTRRESGDEQFF,TGCAGCGTCAAGAAAACCCGACGGGAGTCCGGAGATGAGCAGTTCTTC
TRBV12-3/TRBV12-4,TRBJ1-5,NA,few,CASSFRSNNQPQHF,TGTGCCAGCAGTTTCAGGAGTAACAATCAGCCCCAGCATTTT
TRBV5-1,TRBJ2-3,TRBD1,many,CASLPGQNTDTQYF,TGCGCCAGTTTACCGGGACAGAACACAGATACGCAGTATTTT
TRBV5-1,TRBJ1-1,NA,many,CASSIRQVNTEAFF,TGCGCCAGCAGCATTAGACAGGTGAACACTGAAGCTTTCTTT
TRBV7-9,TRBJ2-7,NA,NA,CASSHRLGEVYEQYF,TGTGCCAGCAGCCATAGACTAGGGGAAGTGTACGAGCAGTACTTC
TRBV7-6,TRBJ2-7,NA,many,CASSPHDYEQYF,TGTGCCAGCAGCCCCCACGATTACGAGCAGTACTTC
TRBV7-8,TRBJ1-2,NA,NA,CANSPTGPDGYTF,TGTGCCAACAGCCCCACAGGGCCCGATGGCTACACCTTC
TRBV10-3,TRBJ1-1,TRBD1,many,CAISEDRGRETEAFF,TGTGCCATCAGTGAGGACAGGGGAAGGGAAACTGAAGCTTTCTTT